This passage covers 2 T cell receptor beta chains from one sample sequenced in a study of cytomegalovirus exposure and HLA in healthy donors. This table comes from immunoSEQ multiplex PCR, and its TCRdb copy is limited to in-frame clones, with some not included. Of more than 70,000 clones in the sample, 90% to 97% were seen once. The sequenced sample was PBMCs. The receptors shown here come from a man aged 18 to 30 in good health and CMV-seropositive.

V usage is TRBV19 and J usage is TRBJ1-2; TRBD1 agrees at 9 bases. Germline V gene sequence: CDR1 LNHDA, CDR2 SQIVND (reference sequence). This CDR3 region has 14 residues. J gave up 3 bases and V 1 base, and 0 bases lay outside the gene matches. CDR3 in amino acids: CASSIGDRDYGYTF. The CDR3 DNA follows: TGTGCCAGTAGTATAGGGGACAGGGACTATGGCTACACCTTC.

This clone was seen just once. This chain joins TRBV11-2 and TRBJ2-2; 12 bases fit TRBD2. Germline V gene sequence: CDR1 SGHAT, CDR2 FQNNGV. The CDR3 is 17 residues long. V trimming: 7 bases; J trimming: 6 bases; junction bases outside the gene matches: 12. The CDR3 DNA reads as TGTGCCAGCAACCCTAGCGGGAGGGCCTTGGGTGCCGGGGAGCTGTTTTTT. This translates into CASNPSGRALGAGELFF. The full variable domain, completed using reference TRBV11-2 and TRBJ2-2, is EAGVAQSPRYKIIEKRQSVAFWCNPISGHATLYWYQQILGQGPKLLIQFQNNGVVDDSQLPKDRFSAERLKGVDSTLKIQPAKLEDSAVYLCASNPSGRALGAGELFFGEGSRLTVL.